The 10 T cell receptor beta chains in this list originate from one sample, sequenced in a study of T cell repertoires in ileal Crohn's disease. Profiled with immunoSEQ multiplex PCR; TCRdb holds only in-frame clones, not every one. The profile shows tens of thousands of clones, about 81% of them singletons. The sample consisted of ileal tissue. All receptors derive from an adult with Crohn's disease.

The chain carries TRBV5-1 and TRBJ2-3; TRBD1 aligns across 8 bases. V was pared by 0 bases and J by 4 bases, with 4 bases of the junction left unmatched. Germline V gene data show CDR1 as SGHRS and CDR2 as YFSETQ. The CDR3 has 15 residues. The CDR3: CASSLDGQGSDTQYF. CDR3 bases: TGCGCCAGCAGCTTGGATGGACAGGGCTCAGATACGCAGTATTTT.

The J gene is TRBJ1-4, the V gene TRBV5-1, with TRBD1 as a possible D gene (6 bases). Looked up from germline, CDR1 is SGHRS and CDR2 is YFSETQ. The CDR3 is 17 residues long. Trimming pared 0 bases from V and 1 base from J, leaving 13 bases between. CDR3 in amino acids: CASSLALIQGTNEKLFF. The CDR3 nucleotides are TGCGCCAGCAGCTTGGCCCTTATACAGGGAACTAATGAAAAACTGTTTTTT.

This rearrangement joins TRBV11-3 to TRBJ2-5; D not resolved. Germline V gene data show CDR1 as SGHNT and CDR2 as YENEEA. There are 14 residues in the CDR3. V lost 3 bases and J lost 2, with 10 bases in between. CDR3 nucleotides: TGTGCCAGCAGCTTGTTTGGCAGTCAAGAGACCCAGTACTTC. It encodes CASSLFGSQETQYF.

The gene calls are TRBV5-1 and TRBJ2-7; TRBD1 matches at 9 bases. Germline V lookup: CDR1 SGHRS, CDR2 YFSETQ. V lost 3 bases to trimming and J lost 0 bases; unmatched junction nucleotides: 7. CDR3 size: 16 residues. In DNA, the CDR3 is TGCGCCAGCAGCTCGCCAGGGGACAGGGTCTCCTACGAGCAGTACTTC. It codes for CASSSPGDRVSYEQYF.

The chain joins TRBV5-6 to TRBJ2-1; 7 nucleotides line up with TRBD2. Germline values: CDR1 SGHDT, CDR2 YYEEEE. Trimming removed 1 base from V and 8 bases from J; junction bases left unmatched: 15. The CDR3 has 17 amino acids. CDR3: CASSLFVAGLVFYEQFF. For the CDR3, the DNA is TGTGCCAGCAGCTTGTTCGTAGCCGGACTAGTCTTTTATGAGCAGTTCTTC.

The chain has TRBV11-2 and TRBJ2-7; 9 bases line up with TRBD1. The CDR3 totals 16 residues. Germline V gene data show CDR1 as SGHAT and CDR2 as FQNNGV. With 4 bases clipped from V and 4 bases from J, the junction kept 11 bases outside the gene matches. In DNA form, the CDR3 reads TGTGCCAGCAGCTCGCTTGGGACAGGGAGGAGTTACGAGCAGTACTTC. Its translation: CASSSLGTGRSYEQYF.

The CDR3 here is CASSYSPDRSNQPQHF. CDR3 coding DNA: TGTGCCAGCAGTTACTCCCCGGACAGGAGCAATCAGCCCCAGCATTTT. The chain couples TRBV6-7 to TRBJ1-5, with 7 bases identical to TRBD1. TRBV6-7 is designated an ORF whose function remains uncertain. The CDR3 totals 16 residues. V was pared by 0 bases and J by 1 base, with 3 bases of the junction left unmatched.

The genes are TRBV5-1 and TRBJ2-2, with D possibly matching TRBD1 (5 bases). CDR1 is SGHRS and CDR2 is YFSETQ in the germline V gene. This CDR3 comprises 14 residues. V shed 0 bases and J shed 6 bases, with 9 bases lying between them. This CDR3 is CASSLVTDSGELFF. The CDR3 nucleotides read TGCGCCAGCAGCTTGGTGACAGACTCCGGGGAGCTGTTTTTT. Supplemented by reference TRBV5-1 and TRBJ2-2, the full variable domain reads KAGVTQTPRYLIKTRGQQVTLSCSPISGHRSVSWYQQTPGQGLQFLFEYFSETQRNKGNFPGRFSGRQFSNSRSEMNVSTLELGDSALYLCASSLVTDSGELFFGEGSRLTVL.

This sequence joins TRBV30 and TRBJ1-5; 8 nucleotides align to TRBD1. Germline CDR1 GTSNPN, CDR2 SVGIG (reference sequence). Trimming cost V 4 bases and J 1 base; bases outside gene matches: 6. This CDR3 is 15 amino acids long. CDR3 residues: CAWTDRGGSNQPQHF. CDR3 coding DNA: TGTGCCTGGACTGACAGGGGAGGGAGCAATCAGCCCCAGCATTTT.

The chain has TRBV6-5 and TRBJ1-2; possibly TRBD1 for D (5 bases). The CDR3 contains 14 residues. Trimming left V 5 bases short and J 7 bases short, with 17 bases between. Per the germline V gene, CDR1 is MNHEY and CDR2 is SVGAGI. The CDR3 protein is CASSGAGRGGGYTF. Written as DNA, the CDR3 is TGTGCCAGCAGTGGCGCAGGGAGGGGCGGTGGCTACACCTTC.